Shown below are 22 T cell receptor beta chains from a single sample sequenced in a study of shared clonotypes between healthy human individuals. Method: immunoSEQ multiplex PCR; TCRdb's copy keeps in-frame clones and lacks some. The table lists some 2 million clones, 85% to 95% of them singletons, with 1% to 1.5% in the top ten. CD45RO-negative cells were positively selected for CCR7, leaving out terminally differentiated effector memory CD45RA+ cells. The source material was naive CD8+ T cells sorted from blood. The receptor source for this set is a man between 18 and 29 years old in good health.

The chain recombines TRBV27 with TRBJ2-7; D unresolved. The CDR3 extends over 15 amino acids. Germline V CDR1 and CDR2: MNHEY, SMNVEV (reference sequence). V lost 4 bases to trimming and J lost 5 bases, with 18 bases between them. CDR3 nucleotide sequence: TGTGCCAGCAGTTGGACGACCCCTCGTTTAAACGAGCAGTACTTC. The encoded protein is CASSWTTPRLNEQYF.

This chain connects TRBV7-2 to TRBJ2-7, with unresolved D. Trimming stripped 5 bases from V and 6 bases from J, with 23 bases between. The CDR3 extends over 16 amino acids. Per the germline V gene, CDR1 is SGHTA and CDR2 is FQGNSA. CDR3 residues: CASSLLYQRRAAEQYF. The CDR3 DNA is TGTGCCAGCAGCCTCCTCTACCAGCGACGGGCGGCCGAGCAGTACTTC.

The CDR3, as DNA: TGTGCCAGTAGTATCTTCTATGAAGGGTATCAGCCCCAGCATTTT. As protein: CASSIFYEGYQPQHF. The gene calls are TRBV19 and TRBJ1-5; D unclear. The ends were cut back, 3 bases at V and 5 bases at J, with 14 bases in the middle. The CDR3 sequence is 15 residues long. Germline CDR1 and CDR2: LNHDA and SQIVND (reference sequence). The variable domain in full, with the rest retrieved from reference TRBV19 and TRBJ1-5, is DGGITQSPKYLFRKEGQNVTLSCEQNLNHDAMYWYRQDPGQGLRLIYYSQIVNDFQKGDIAEGYSVSREKKESFPLTVTSAQKNPTAFYLCASSIFYEGYQPQHFGDGTRLSIL.

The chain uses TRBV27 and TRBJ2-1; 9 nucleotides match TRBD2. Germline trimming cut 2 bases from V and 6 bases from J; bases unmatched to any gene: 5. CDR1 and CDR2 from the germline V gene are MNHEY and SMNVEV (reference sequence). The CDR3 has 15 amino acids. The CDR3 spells CASSLVSGSINEQFF. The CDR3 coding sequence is TGTGCCAGCAGTTTAGTTAGCGGGAGTATCAATGAGCAGTTCTTC.

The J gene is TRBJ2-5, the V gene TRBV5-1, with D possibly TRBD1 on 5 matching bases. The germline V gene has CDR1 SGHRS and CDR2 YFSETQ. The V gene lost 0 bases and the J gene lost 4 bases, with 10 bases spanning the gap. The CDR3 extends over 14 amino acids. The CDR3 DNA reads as TGCGCCAGCAGCTTGGACAGGATAGGAGAGACCCAGTACTTC. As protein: CASSLDRIGETQYF.

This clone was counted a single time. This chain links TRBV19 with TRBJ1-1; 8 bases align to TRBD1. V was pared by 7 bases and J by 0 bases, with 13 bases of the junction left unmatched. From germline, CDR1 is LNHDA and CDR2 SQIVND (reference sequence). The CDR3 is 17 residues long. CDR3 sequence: CASTSSAGGLVNTEAFF. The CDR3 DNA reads TGTGCCAGTACCTCCTCGGCAGGGGGCTTGGTGAACACTGAAGCTTTCTTT.

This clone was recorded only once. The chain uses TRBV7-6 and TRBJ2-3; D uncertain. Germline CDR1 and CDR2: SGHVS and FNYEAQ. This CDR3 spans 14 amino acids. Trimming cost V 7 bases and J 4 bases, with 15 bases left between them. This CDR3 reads CASTELLEADTQYF. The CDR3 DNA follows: TGTGCCAGCACCGAGCTTCTAGAGGCAGATACGCAGTATTTT.

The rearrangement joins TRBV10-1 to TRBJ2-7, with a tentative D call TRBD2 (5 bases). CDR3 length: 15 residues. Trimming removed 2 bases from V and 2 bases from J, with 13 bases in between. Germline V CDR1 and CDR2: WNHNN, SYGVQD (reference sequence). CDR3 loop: CASSEGLNPTYEQYF. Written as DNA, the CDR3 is TGCGCCAGCAGTGAGGGACTCAATCCGACCTACGAGCAGTACTTC.

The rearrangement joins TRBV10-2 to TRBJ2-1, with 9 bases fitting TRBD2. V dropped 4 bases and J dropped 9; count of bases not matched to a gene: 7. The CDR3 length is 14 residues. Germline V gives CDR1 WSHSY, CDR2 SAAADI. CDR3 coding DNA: TGCGCCAGCAGTGTTAGCGGGAGCGTAGGTGAGCAGTTCTTC. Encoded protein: CASSVSGSVGEQFF.

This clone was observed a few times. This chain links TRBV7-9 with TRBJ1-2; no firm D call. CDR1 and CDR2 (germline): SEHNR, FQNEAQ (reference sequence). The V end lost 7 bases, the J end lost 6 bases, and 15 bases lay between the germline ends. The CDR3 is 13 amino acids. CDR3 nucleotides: TGTGCCAGCACCCAACGCGAGATCGATGGCTACACCTTC. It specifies CASTQREIDGYTF.

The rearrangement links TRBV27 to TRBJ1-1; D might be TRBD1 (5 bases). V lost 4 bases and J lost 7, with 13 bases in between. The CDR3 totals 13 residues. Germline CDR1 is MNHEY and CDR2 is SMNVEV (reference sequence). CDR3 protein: CASSSLGVIEAFF. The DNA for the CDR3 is TGTGCCAGCAGTTCCCTAGGGGTCATTGAAGCTTTCTTT.

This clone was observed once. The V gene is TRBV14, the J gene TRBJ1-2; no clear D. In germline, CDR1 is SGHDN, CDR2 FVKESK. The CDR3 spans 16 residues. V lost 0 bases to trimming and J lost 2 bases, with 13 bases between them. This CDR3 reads CASSQESRAWNYGYTF. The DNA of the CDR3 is TGTGCCAGCAGCCAAGAATCCCGGGCCTGGAACTATGGCTACACCTTC.

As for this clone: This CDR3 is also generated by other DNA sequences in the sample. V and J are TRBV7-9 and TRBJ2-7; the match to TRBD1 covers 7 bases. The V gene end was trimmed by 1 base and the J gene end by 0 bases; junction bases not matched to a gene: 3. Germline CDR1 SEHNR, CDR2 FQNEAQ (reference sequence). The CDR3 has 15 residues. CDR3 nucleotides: TGTGCCAGCAGCTTAGTGGCAGGGGGCTCCTACGAGCAGTACTTC. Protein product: CASSLVAGGSYEQYF. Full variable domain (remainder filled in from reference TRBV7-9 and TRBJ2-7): DTGVSQNPRHKITKRGQNVTFRCDPISEHNRLYWYRQTLGQGPEFLTYFQNEAQLEKSRLLSDRFSAERPKGSFSTLEIQRTEQGDSAMYLCASSLVAGGSYEQYFGPGTRLTVT.

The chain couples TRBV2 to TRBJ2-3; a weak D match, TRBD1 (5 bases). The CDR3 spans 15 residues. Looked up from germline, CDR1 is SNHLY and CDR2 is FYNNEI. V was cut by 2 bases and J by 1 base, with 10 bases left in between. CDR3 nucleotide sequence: TGTGCCAGCAGTGAAAGTTGGGGCGGCACAGATACGCAGTATTTT. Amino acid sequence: CASSESWGGTDTQYF.

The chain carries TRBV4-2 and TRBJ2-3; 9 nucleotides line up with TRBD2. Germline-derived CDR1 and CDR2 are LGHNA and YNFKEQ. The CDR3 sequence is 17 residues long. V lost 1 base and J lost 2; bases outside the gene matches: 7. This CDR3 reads CASSQGLADASTDTQYF. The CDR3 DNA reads TGTGCCAGCAGCCAAGGACTAGCGGACGCGTCCACAGATACGCAGTATTTT.

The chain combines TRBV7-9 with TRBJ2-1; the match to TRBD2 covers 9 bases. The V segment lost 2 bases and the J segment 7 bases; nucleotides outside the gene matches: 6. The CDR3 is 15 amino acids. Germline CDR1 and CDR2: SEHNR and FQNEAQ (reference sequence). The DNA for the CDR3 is TGTGCCAGCAGCTTACCCATAGCGGGAGAAAATGAGCAGTTCTTC. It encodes CASSLPIAGENEQFF.

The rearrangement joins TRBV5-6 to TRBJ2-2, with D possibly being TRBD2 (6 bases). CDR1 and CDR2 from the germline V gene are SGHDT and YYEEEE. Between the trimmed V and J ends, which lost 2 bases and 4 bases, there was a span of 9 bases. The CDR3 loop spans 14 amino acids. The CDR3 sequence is CASSLRGFTGELFF. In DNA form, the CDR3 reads TGTGCCAGCAGCTTACGGGGGTTCACCGGGGAGCTGTTTTTT.

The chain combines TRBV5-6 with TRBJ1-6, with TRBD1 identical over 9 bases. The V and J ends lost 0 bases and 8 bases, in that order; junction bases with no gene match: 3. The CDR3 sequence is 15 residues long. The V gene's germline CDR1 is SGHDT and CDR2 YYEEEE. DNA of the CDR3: TGTGCCAGCAGCTTGGAGGGACAGGGCTATTCACCCCTCCACTTT. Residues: CASSLEGQGYSPLHF.

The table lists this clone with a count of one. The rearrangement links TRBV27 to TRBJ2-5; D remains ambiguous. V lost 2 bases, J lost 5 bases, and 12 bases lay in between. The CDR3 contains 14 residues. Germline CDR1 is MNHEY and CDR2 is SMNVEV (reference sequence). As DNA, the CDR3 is TGTGCCAGCAGTTTAACCAACATGGGGGAGACCCAGTACTTC. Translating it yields CASSLTNMGETQYF.

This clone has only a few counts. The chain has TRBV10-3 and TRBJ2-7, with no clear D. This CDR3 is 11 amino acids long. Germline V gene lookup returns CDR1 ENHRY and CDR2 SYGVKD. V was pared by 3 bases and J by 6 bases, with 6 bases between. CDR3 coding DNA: TGTGCCATCAGTGATGTTCGCGAGCAGTACTTC. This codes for CAISDVREQYF.

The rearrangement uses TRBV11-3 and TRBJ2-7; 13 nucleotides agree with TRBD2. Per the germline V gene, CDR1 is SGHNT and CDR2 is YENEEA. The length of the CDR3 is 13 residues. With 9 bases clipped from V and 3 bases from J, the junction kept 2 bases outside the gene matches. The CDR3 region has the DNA TGTGCCAGTGGACTAGCGGGAGACTACGAGCAGTACTTC. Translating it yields CASGLAGDYEQYF.

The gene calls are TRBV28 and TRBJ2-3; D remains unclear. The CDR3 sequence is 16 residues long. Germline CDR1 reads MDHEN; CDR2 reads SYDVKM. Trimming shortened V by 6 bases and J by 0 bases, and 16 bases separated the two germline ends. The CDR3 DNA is TGTGCCAGCAGCCCTCCTTGGGGATCTAGCACAGATACGCAGTATTTT. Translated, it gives CASSPPWGSSTDTQYF.